Listed below are T cell receptor beta chains from one sample, sequenced in a study of beta chain features in type 1 diabetes. Clones were sequenced by immunoSEQ multiplex PCR, and TCRdb holds only the in-frame ones, with some missing. The data show about 370,000 clones, around 10% seen once. The material sequenced was central memory CD4+ T cells from blood. Every receptor here comes from a man under 40 with type 1 diabetes. Both conserved end residues are part of each CDR3. A D gene is named only where the DNA matches it firmly.

D: TRBD2; V: TRBV7-2; CDR3: CASSSRTSGRGKTQYF
D: .; V: TRBV5-1; CDR3: CASSLGGAGRETQYF
D: .; V: TRBV4-3; CDR3: CASSQQRGPYEQYF
D: .; V: TRBV28; CDR3: CAGSQGRGTEAFF
D: TRBD1; V: TRBV7-2; CDR3: CASSPGQVSNYGYTF
D: TRBD2; V: TRBV7-9; CDR3: CASIPLGTSGTYEQYF
D: TRBD1; V: TRBV5-1; CDR3: CASSSTGTGEETQYF
D: .; V: TRBV7-9; CDR3: CASSPLRGRGETQYF
D: TRBD1; V: TRBV9; CDR3: CASSLRDRSYSGYTF
D: TRBD2; V: TRBV7-2; CDR3: CASSPHQLAGWSYEQYF
D: TRBD1; V: TRBV11-2; CDR3: CASSTRQGASGNEQFF
D: .; V: TRBV10-2; CDR3: CASSESDGGGEQYF
D: TRBD1; V: TRBV7-2; CDR3: CASSQGAAGLTDTQYF
D: .; V: TRBV7-2; CDR3: CASSTRPGDTQYF
D: .; V: TRBV5-4; CDR3: CASSPRRLDGYTF
D: .; V: TRBV7-2; CDR3: CASSSLELYEQYF
D: .; V: TRBV2; CDR3: CASREPGEQYF
D: .; V: TRBV4-1; CDR3: CASSQSINSPLHF